This entry lists 9 T cell receptor beta chains sequenced from one sample in a study of naive and memory T cell subsets. Study conclusions and caveats: A few larger clonotypes appeared in naive repertoires, especially CD8, possibly memory cells re-expressing CD45RA.

An equimolar mix of two oligonucleotides served as the beta constant-region primer for TRBC1 and TRBC2. Four rounds of PCR amplified the ligated cDNA using nested alpha and beta constant-region primers plus SP2. MiXCR was run by TCRdb on the UMI-ligation and nested PCR reads, yielding one entry per CDR3 protein. The sample yields 140,000 to 150,000 distinct CDR3 sequences, roughly 20% seen once. No antigen has been identified for these receptors. The sequenced sample consisted of naive CD4+ T cells from blood. These receptor sequences come from a human donor in good health.

J is TRBJ1-3 and V is TRBV4-1; the D gene is possibly TRBD1 (6 bases). V lost 3 bases to trimming and J lost 1 base, with 16 bases between them. CDR3 length: 17 residues. Germline V lookup: CDR1 MGHRA, CDR2 YSYEKL. The CDR3 spells CASSQPTGYRSGNTIYF. CDR3 nucleotide sequence: TGCGCCAGCAGCCAGCCCACAGGGTATCGGTCTGGAAACACCATATATTTT.

The V and J genes are TRBV25-1 and TRBJ2-2; TRBD2 matches at 10 bases. The CDR3 has 16 amino acids. V was pared by 5 bases and J by 1 base, with 4 bases of the junction left unmatched. Per the germline V gene, CDR1 is MGHDK and CDR2 is SYGVNS. In nucleotides, the CDR3 is TGTGCCAGCAGTTGGAGACTAGCGGGGAACACCGGGGAGCTGTTTTTT. As protein: CASSWRLAGNTGELFF. Full variable domain (remainder filled in from reference TRBV25-1 and TRBJ2-2): EADIYQTPRYLVIGTGKKITLECSQTMGHDKMYWYQQDPGMELHLIHYSYGVNSTEKGDLSSESTVSRIRTEHFPLTLESARPSHTSQYLCASSWRLAGNTGELFFGEGSRLTVL.

The chain is built from TRBV12-3 or TRBV12-4 and TRBJ2-1; D unresolved. With 3 bases removed from V and 6 bases from J, the gap between germline ends came to 12 bases. The CDR3 runs to 14 residues. The CDR3 loop is CASSFLGLGNEQFF. The CDR3 DNA reads TGTGCCAGCAGTTTCTTGGGGTTGGGCAATGAGCAGTTCTTC.

The J gene is TRBJ2-2, the V gene TRBV24-1; possibly TRBD2 for D (5 bases). The ends were cut back, 3 bases at V and 1 base at J, with 14 bases in the middle. Germline V gene lookup returns CDR1 KGHDR and CDR2 SFDVKD. The CDR3 has 17 amino acids. CDR3 sequence: CATSDNSGSWNTGELFF. CDR3 sequence (DNA): TGTGCCACCAGTGATAATTCGGGGTCGTGGAACACCGGGGAGCTGTTTTTT.

The J gene is TRBJ2-3, the V gene TRBV12-3 or TRBV12-4; 15 positions agree with TRBD2. V trimming: 3 bases; J trimming: 6 bases; junction bases outside the gene matches: 7. CDR3 length equals 17 residues. CDR3: CASSLGLAGGWPDTQYF. In DNA form, the CDR3 reads TGTGCCAGCAGTTTGGGACTAGCGGGAGGATGGCCGGATACGCAGTATTTT.

This clonotype appeared many times. The chain recombines TRBV5-1 with TRBJ2-1; TRBD1 aligns across 7 bases. CDR1 and CDR2 (germline): SGHRS, YFSETQ. The V and J ends lost 3 bases and 2 bases, in that order; junction bases with no gene match: 5. This CDR3 has 15 amino acids. Here the CDR3 reads CASSSSGTAYNEQFF. In DNA, the CDR3 is TGCGCCAGCAGCTCATCCGGGACAGCCTACAATGAGCAGTTCTTC.

This clonotype was seen many times. This rearrangement joins TRBV6-1 to TRBJ1-1, with TRBD1 matching 7 bases. V lost 5 bases to trimming and J lost 1 base; unmatched junction nucleotides: 4. Germline CDR1 is MNHNS and CDR2 is SASEGT. The CDR3 contains 14 residues. Written as DNA, the CDR3 is TGTGCCAGCAGTTTGGGGACAGCGAACACTGAAGCTTTCTTT. It yields the protein CASSLGTANTEAFF.

The chain carries TRBV10-3 and TRBJ1-5, with 9 bases that match TRBD1. The J segment lost 6 bases and the V segment lost 6 bases, leaving 6 bases of the junction unmatched. CDR3 length: 14 amino acids. Germline V gene lookup returns CDR1 ENHRY and CDR2 SYGVKD. CDR3 in amino acids: CAIRGTGKLQPQHF. For the CDR3, the DNA is TGTGCCATCAGGGGGACAGGGAAACTTCAGCCCCAGCATTTT.

This clonotype was detected ten times or more. V usage is TRBV10-2 and J usage is TRBJ2-5; D remains ambiguous. This CDR3 has 13 residues. The germline V gene encodes CDR1 WSHSY and CDR2 SAAADI. V lost 2 bases to trimming and J lost 7 bases, with 11 bases between them. CDR3 region: CASSETLVGTQYF. CDR3 nucleotides: TGCGCCAGCAGTGAGACCCTGGTTGGGACCCAGTACTTC.